Sequencing of this TCR beta chain was carried out in a study of cytomegalovirus exposure and HLA in healthy donors. Study-wide results and caveats: Generally TCR sequences proved uncommon, though certain public TCRs appeared in numerous donors.

Sequencing used immunoSEQ multiplex PCR; TCRdb keeps in-frame clones, though not all of them. The sample has over 100,000 clones; roughly 91% are singletons. On this clone: Its antigen is unknown.

The germline CDR1 and CDR2 sequences are MNHEY and SMNVEV (reference sequence). The germline V and J ends were trimmed by 6 bases and 0 bases, with 6 bases remaining between them. The CDR3 consists of 13 residues. The sequenced material came from PBMCs. The TCR sequence derives from a man younger than 45 in good health and CMV-seronegative. J is TRBJ1-3 and V is TRBV27; no clear D gene. CDR3 DNA: TGTGCCAGCAGAAGCCACTCTGGAAACACCATATATTTT. Its protein is CASRSHSGNTIYF.